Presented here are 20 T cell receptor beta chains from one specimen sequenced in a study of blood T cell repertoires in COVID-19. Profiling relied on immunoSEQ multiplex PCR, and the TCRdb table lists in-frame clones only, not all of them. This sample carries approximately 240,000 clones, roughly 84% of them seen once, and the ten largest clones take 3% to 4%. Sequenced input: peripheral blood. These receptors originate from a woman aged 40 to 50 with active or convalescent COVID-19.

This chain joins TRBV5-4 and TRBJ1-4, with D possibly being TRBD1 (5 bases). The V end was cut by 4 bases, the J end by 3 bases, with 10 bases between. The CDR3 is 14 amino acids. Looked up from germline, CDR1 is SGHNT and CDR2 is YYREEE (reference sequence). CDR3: CASSIGGANEKLFF. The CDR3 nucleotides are TGTGCCAGCAGCATTGGGGGGGCTAATGAAAAACTGTTTTTT. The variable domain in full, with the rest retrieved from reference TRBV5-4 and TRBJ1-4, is ETGVTQSPTHLIKTRGQQVTLRCSSQSGHNTVSWYQQALGQGPQFIFQYYREEENGRGNFPPRFSGLQFPNYSSELNVNALELDDSALYLCASSIGGANEKLFFGSGTQLSVL.

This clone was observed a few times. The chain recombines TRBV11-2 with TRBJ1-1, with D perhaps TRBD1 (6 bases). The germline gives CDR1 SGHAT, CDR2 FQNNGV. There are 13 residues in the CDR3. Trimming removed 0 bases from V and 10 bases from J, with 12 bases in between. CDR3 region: CASSLDRGRVAFF. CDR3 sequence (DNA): TGTGCCAGCAGCTTAGACAGGGGCAGAGTAGCTTTCTTT. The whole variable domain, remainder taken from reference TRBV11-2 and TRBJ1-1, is EAGVAQSPRYKIIEKRQSVAFWCNPISGHATLYWYQQILGQGPKLLIQFQNNGVVDDSQLPKDRFSAERLKGVDSTLKIQPAKLEDSAVYLCASSLDRGRVAFFGQGTRLTVV.

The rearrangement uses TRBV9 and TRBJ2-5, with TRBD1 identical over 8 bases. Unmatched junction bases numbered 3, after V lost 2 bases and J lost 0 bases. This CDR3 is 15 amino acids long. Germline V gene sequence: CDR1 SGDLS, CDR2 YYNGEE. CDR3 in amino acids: CASSVGTGYQETQYF. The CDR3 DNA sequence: TGTGCCAGCAGCGTTGGGACAGGCTACCAAGAGACCCAGTACTTC. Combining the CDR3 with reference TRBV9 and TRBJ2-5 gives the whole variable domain DSGVTQTPKHLITATGQRVTLRCSPRSGDLSVYWYQQSLDQGLQFLIQYYNGEERAKGNILERFSAQQFPDLHSELNLSSLELGDSALYFCASSVGTGYQETQYFGPGTRLLVL.

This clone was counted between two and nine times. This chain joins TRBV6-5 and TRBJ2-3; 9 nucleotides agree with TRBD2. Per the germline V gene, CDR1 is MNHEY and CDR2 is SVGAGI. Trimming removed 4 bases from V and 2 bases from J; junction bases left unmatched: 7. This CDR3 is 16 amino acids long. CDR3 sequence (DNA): TGTGCCAGCAGTTCGCCGTCTAGCGGGGTCACAGATACGCAGTATTTT. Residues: CASSSPSSGVTDTQYF.

CDR3 in amino acids: CASSLVGRANTGELFF. The DNA for the CDR3 is TGTGCCAGCAGCTTGGTCGGCAGGGCGAACACCGGGGAGCTGTTTTTT. The chain combines TRBV5-4 with TRBJ2-2; D may be TRBD1 (5 bases). The CDR3 covers 16 residues. V gave up 0 bases and J gave up 0 bases, with 9 bases separating them. CDR1 and CDR2 (germline): SGHNT, YYREEE (reference sequence).

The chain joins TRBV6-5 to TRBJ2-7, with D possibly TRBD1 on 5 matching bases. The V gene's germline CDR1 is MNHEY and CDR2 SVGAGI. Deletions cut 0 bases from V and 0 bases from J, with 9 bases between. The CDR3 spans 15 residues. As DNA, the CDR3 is TGTGCCAGCAGTTACTCCTTAGGGGCCTCCTACGAGCAGTACTTC. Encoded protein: CASSYSLGASYEQYF.

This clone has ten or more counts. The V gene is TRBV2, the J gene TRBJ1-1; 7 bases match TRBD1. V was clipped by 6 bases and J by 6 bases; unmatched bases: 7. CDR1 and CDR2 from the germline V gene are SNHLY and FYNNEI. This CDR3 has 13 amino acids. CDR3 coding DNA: TGTGCCAGCAGCTACGACAGGGTCGCTGAAGCTTTCTTT. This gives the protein CASSYDRVAEAFF.

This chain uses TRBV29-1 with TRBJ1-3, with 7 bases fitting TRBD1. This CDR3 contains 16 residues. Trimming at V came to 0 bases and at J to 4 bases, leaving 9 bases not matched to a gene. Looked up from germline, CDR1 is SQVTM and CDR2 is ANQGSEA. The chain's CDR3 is CSVEDNRQGRGNTIYF. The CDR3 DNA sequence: TGCAGCGTTGAAGATAACAGACAGGGACGAGGAAACACCATATATTTT.

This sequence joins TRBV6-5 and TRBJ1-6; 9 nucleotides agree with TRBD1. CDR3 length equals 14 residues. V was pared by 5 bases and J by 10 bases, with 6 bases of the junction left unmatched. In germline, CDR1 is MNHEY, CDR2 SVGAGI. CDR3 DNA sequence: TGTGCCAGCAGTCGGGACAGGGTCGGGTCACCCCTCCACTTT. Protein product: CASSRDRVGSPLHF.

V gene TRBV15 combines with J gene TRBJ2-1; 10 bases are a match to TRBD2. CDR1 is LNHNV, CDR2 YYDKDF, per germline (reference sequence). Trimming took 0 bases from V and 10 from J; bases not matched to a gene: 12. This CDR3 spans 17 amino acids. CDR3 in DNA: TGTGCCACCAGCAGAGATCGGGGGACTAGCGAAGAAATAGAGCAGTTCTTC. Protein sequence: CATSRDRGTSEEIEQFF. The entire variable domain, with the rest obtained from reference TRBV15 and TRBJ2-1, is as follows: DAMVIQNPRYQVTQFGKPVTLSCSQTLNHNVMYWYQQKSSQAPKLLFHYYDKDFNNEADTPDNFQSRRPNTSFCFLDIRSPGLGDTAMYLCATSRDRGTSEEIEQFFGPGTRLTVL.

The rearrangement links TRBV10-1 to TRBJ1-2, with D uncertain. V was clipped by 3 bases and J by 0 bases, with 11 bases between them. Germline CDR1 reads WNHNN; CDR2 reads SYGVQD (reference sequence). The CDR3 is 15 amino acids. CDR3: CASSDFPVTNYGYTF. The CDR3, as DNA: TGCGCCAGCAGTGACTTCCCGGTAACTAACTATGGCTACACCTTC.

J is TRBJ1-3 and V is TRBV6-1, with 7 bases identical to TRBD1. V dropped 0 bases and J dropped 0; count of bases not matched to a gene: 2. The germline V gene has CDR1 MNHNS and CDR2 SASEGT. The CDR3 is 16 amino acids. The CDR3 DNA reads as TGTGCCAGCAGTGAAGCGCAGGGGGTCTCTGGAAACACCATATATTTT. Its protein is CASSEAQGVSGNTIYF.

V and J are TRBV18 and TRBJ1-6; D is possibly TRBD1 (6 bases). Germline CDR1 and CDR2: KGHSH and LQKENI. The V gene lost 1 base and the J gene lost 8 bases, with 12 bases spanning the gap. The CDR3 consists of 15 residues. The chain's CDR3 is CASSPQAGADSPLHF. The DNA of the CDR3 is TGTGCCAGCTCACCACAGGCAGGGGCGGATTCACCCCTCCACTTT. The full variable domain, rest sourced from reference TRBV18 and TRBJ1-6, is NAGVMQNPRHLVRRRGQEARLRCSPMKGHSHVYWYRQLPEEGLKFMVYLQKENIIDESGMPKERFSAEFPKEGPSILRIQQVVRGDSAAYFCASSPQAGADSPLHFGNGTRLTVT.

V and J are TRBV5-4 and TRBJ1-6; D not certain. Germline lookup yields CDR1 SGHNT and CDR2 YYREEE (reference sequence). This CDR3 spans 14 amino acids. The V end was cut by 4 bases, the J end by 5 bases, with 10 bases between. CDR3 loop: CASSLMSDNSPLHF. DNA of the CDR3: TGTGCCAGCAGCCTTATGAGTGATAATTCACCCCTCCACTTT.

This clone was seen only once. This CDR3 reads CASRPANYGYTF. For the CDR3, the DNA is TGTGCCAGCAGACCGGCTAACTATGGCTACACCTTC. The chain combines TRBV6-6 with TRBJ1-2; D is undetermined. The length of the CDR3 is 12 residues. Trimming cost V 6 bases and J 0 bases, with 5 bases left between them. The germline V gene has CDR1 MNHNY and CDR2 SVGAGI (reference sequence).

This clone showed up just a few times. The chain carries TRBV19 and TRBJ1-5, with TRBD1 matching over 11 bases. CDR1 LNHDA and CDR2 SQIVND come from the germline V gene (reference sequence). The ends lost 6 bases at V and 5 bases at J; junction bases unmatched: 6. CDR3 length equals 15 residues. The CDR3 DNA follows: TGTGCCAGTAGCCGTGGACAGGGGGCATATCAGCCCCAGCATTTT. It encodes CASSRGQGAYQPQHF.

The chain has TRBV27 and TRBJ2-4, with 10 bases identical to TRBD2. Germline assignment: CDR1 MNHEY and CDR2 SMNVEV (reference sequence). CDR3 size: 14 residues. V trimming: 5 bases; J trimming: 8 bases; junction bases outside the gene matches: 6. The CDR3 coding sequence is TGTGCCAGCAGTCCTAGCGGGGGCAGGGACATTCAGTACTTC. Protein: CASSPSGGRDIQYF.

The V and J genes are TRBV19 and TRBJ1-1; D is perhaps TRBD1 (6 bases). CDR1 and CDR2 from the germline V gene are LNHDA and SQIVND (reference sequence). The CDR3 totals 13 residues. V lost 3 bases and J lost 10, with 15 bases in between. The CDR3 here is CASSIARGARAFF. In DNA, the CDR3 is TGTGCCAGTAGTATCGCACGGGGGGCGCGAGCTTTCTTT.

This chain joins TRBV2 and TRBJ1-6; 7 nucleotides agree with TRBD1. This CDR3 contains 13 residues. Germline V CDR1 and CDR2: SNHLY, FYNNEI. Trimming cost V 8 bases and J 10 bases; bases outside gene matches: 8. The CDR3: CASSPGQASPLHF. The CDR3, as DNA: TGTGCCAGCTCCCCTGGACAGGCCTCACCCCTCCACTTT. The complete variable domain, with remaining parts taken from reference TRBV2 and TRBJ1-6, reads EPEVTQTPSHQVTQMGQEVILRCVPISNHLYFYWYRQILGQKVEFLVSFYNNEISEKSEIFDDQFSVERPDGSNFTLKIRSTKLEDSAMYFCASSPGQASPLHFGNGTRLTVT.

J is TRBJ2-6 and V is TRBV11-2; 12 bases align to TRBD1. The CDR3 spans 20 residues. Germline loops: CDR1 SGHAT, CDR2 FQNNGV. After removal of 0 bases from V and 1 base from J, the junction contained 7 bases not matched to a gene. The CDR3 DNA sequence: TGTGCCAGCAGCTTAGAGGGCTTGGGACAGGGGGCTTCTGGGGCCAACGTCCTGACTTTC. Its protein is CASSLEGLGQGASGANVLTF.